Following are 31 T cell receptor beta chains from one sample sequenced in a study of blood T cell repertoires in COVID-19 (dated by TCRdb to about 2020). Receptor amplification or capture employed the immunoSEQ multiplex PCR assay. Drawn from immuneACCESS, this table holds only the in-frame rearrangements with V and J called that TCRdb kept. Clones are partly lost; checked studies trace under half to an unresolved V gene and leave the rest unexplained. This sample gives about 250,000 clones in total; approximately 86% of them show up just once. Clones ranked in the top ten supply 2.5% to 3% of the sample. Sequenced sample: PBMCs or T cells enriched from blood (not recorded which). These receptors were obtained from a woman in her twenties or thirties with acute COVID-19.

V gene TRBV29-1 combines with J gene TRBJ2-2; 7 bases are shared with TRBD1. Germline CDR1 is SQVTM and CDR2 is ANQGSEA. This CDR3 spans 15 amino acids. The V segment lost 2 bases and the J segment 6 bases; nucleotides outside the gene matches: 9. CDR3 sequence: CSVELTMRGPGELFF. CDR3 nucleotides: TGCAGCGTTGAATTGACAATGAGGGGGCCCGGGGAGCTGTTTTTT.

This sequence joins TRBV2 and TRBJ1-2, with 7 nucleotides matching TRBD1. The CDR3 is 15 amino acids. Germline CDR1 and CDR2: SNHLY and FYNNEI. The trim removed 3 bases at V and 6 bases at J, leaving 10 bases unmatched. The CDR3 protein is CASSDDRAPRDGYTF. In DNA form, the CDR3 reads TGTGCCAGCAGTGACGACAGGGCCCCTCGGGATGGCTACACCTTC.

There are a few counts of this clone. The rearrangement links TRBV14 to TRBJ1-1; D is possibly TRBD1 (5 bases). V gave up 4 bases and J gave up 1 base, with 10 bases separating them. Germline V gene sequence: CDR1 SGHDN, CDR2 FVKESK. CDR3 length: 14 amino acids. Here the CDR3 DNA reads TGTGCCAGCAGCCCCAGGGTGGGGAACACTGAAGCTTTCTTT. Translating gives CASSPRVGNTEAFF. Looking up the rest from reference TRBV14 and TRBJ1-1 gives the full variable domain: EAGVTQFPSHSVIEKGQTVTLRCDPISGHDNLYWYRRVMGKEIKFLLHFVKESKQDESGMPNNRFLAERTGGTYSTLKVQPAELEDSGVYFCASSPRVGNTEAFFGQGTRLTVV.

This CDR3 is CASSLQGFEKLFF. CDR3 coding DNA: TGTGCCAGCAGCTTACAGGGGTTTGAAAAACTGTTTTTT. The chain carries TRBV5-6 and TRBJ1-4; 7 positions agree with TRBD1. This CDR3 spans 13 amino acids. In germline, CDR1 is SGHDT, CDR2 YYEEEE. The junction had 2 bases not matched to a gene; V was cut back by 2 bases and J by 7 bases.

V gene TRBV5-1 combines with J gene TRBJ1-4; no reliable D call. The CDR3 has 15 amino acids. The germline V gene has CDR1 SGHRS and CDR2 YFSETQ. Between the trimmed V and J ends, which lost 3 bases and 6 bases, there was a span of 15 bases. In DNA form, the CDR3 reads TGCGCCAGCAGCTCGGTTCCGGGTGGATATGAAAAACTGTTTTTT. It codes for CASSSVPGGYEKLFF.

CDR3 sequence reads: CASGYRGLNSPLHF. CDR3 nucleotides: TGTGCCAGCGGCTACAGGGGGCTTAATTCACCCCTCCACTTT. This chain joins TRBV27 and TRBJ1-6; 9 bases align to TRBD1. The ends lost 8 bases at V and 6 bases at J; junction bases unmatched: 5. The CDR3 loop spans 14 amino acids. The V gene's germline CDR1 is MNHEY and CDR2 SMNVEV (reference sequence).

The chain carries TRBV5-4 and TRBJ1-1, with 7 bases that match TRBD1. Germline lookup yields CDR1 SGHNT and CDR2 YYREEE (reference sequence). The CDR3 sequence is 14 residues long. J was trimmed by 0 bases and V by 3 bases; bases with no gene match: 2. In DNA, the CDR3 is TGTGCCAGCAGCTCGGGACAGATGAACACTGAAGCTTTCTTT. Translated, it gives CASSSGQMNTEAFF.

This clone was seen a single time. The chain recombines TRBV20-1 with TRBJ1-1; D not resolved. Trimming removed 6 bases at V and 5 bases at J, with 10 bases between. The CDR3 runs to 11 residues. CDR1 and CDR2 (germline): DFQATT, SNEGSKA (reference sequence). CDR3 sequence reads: CSAARFTEAFF. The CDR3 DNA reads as TGCAGTGCCGCCCGGTTTACTGAAGCTTTCTTT.

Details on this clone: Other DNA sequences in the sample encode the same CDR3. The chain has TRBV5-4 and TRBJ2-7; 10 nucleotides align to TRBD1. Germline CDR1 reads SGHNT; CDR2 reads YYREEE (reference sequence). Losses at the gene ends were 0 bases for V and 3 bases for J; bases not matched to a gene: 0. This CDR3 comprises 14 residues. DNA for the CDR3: TGTGCCAGCAGCTTGGGGGACAGGGGCTACGAGCAGTACTTC. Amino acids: CASSLGDRGYEQYF.

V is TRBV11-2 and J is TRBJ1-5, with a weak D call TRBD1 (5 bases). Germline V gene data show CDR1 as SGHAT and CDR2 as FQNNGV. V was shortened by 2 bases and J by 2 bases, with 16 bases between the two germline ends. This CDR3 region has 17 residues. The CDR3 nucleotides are TGTGCCAGCAGCTTAAGAGGTAGCTGGGGGGGCAATCAGCCCCAGCATTTT. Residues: CASSLRGSWGGNQPQHF.

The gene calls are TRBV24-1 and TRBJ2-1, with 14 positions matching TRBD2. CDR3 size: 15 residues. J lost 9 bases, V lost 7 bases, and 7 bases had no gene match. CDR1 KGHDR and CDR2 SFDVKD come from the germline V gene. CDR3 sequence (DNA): TGTGCCACCAGCCAGACTAGCGGGGGGGCGAGTGAGCAGTTCTTC. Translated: CATSQTSGGASEQFF.

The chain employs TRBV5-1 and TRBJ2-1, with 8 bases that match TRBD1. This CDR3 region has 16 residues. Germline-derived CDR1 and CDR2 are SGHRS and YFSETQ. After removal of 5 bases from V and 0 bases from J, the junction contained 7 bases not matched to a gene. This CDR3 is CASSAQGASSYNEQFF. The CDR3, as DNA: TGCGCCAGCAGTGCTCAGGGGGCGAGCTCCTACAATGAGCAGTTCTTC.

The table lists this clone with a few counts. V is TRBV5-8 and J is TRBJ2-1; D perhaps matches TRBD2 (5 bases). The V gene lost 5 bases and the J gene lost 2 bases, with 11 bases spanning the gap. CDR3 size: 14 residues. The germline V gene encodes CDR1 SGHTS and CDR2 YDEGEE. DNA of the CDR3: TGTGCCAGCAGGGCCCGGGGTACCTACAATGAGCAGTTCTTC. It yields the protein CASRARGTYNEQFF.

The CDR3 DNA reads TGCGCCAGCAGCCAAGAGGCCCTAGCGGGGGGCTACAATGAGCAGTTCTTC. It specifies CASSQEALAGGYNEQFF. The J gene is TRBJ2-1, the V gene TRBV4-1; 11 bases match TRBD2. CDR3 length: 17 residues. Unmatched junction bases numbered 4, after V lost 0 bases and J lost 3 bases. CDR1 is MGHRA and CDR2 is YSYEKL in the germline V gene.

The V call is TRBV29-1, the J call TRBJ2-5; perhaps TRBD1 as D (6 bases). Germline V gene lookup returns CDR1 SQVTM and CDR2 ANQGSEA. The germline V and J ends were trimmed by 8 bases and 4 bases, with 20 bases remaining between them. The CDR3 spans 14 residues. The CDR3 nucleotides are TGCAGCACCCCCTCGTCAGGGGCGGGAGAGACCCAGTACTTC. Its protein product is CSTPSSGAGETQYF.

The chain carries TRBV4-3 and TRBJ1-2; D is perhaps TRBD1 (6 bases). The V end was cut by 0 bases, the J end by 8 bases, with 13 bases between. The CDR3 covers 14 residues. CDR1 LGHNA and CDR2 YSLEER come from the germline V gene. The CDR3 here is CASSQELGAKGYTF. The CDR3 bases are TGCGCCAGCAGCCAAGAGTTGGGGGCGAAGGGCTACACCTTC.

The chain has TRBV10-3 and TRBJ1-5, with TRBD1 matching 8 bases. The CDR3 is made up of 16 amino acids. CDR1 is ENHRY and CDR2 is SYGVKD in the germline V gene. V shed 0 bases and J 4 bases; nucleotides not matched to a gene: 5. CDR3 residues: CAISESEQGANQPQHF. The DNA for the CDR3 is TGTGCCATCAGTGAGTCGGAGCAGGGGGCGAATCAGCCCCAGCATTTT.

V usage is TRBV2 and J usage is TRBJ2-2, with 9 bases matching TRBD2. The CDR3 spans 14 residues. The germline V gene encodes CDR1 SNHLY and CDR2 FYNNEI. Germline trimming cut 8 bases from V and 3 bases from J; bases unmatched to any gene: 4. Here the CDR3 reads CASLAGLDTGELFF. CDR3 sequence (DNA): TGTGCCAGCCTAGCGGGGTTGGACACCGGGGAGCTGTTTTTT. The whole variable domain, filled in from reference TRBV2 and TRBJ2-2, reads EPEVTQTPSHQVTQMGQEVILRCVPISNHLYFYWYRQILGQKVEFLVSFYNNEISEKSEIFDDQFSVERPDGSNFTLKIRSTKLEDSAMYFCASLAGLDTGELFFGEGSRLTVL.

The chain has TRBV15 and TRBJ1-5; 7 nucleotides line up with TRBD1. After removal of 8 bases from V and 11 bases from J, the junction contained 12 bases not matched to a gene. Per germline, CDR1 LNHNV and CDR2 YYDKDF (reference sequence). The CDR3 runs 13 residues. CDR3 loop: CATAAGIGTAQHF. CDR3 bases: TGTGCCACCGCAGCAGGTATAGGGACAGCCCAGCATTTT.

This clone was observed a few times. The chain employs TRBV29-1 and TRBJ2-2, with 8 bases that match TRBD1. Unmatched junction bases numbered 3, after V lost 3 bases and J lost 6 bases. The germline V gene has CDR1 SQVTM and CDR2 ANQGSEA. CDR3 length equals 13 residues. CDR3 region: CSVDGQGAGELFF. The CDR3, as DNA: TGCAGCGTTGATGGACAGGGCGCCGGGGAGCTGTTTTTT.

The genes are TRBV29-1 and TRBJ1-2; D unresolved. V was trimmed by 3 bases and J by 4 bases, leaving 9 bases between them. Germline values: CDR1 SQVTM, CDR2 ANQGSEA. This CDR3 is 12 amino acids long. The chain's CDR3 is CSVDLYSYGYTF. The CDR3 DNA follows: TGCAGCGTTGATCTATACAGCTATGGCTACACCTTC.

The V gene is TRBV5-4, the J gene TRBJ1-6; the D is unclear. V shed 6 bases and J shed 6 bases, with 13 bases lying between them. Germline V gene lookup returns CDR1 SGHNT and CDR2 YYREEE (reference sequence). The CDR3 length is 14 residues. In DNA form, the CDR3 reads TGTGCCAGCACCTCTGAGGTTTCTAATTCACCCCTCCACTTT. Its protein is CASTSEVSNSPLHF.

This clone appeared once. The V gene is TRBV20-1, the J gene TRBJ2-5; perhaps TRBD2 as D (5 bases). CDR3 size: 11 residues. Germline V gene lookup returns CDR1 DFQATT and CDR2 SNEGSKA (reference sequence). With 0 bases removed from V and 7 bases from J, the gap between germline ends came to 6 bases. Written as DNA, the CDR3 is TGCAGTGCTAGAGATGAGGGGACCCAGTACTTC. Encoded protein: CSARDEGTQYF.

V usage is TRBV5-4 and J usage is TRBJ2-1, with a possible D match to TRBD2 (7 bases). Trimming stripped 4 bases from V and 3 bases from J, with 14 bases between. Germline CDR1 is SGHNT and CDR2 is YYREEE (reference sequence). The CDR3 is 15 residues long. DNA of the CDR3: TGTGCCAGCAGCCTACTGAGGGGGGGCTACAATGAGCAGTTCTTC. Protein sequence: CASSLLRGGYNEQFF.

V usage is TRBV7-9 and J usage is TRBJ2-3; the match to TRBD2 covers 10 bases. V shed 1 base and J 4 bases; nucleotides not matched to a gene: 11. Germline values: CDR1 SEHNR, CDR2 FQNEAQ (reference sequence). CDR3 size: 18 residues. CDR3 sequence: CASSLGDSTSGYADTQYF. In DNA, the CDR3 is TGTGCCAGCAGCTTAGGAGACTCGACTAGCGGGTACGCAGATACGCAGTATTTT.

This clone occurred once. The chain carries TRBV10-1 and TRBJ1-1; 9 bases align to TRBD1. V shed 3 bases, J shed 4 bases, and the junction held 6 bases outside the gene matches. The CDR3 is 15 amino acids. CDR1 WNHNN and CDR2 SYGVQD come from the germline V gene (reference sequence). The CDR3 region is CASSDRTGAGTEAFF. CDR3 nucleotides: TGCGCCAGCAGTGACCGGACAGGGGCAGGCACTGAAGCTTTCTTT.

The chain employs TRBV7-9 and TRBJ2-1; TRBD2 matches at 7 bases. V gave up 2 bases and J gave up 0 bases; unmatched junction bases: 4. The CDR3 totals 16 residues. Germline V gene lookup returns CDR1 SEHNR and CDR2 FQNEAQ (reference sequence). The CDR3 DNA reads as TGTGCCAGCAGCTTATCCGGCGGGAGCTCCTACAATGAGCAGTTCTTC. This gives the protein CASSLSGGSSYNEQFF.

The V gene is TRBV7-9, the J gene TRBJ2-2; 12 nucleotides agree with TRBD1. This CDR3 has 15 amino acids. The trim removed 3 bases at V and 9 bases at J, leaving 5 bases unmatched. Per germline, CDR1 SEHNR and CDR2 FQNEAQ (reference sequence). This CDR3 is CASSFPGQGARELFF. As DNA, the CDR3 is TGTGCCAGCAGCTTCCCGGGACAGGGGGCTCGGGAGCTGTTTTTT.

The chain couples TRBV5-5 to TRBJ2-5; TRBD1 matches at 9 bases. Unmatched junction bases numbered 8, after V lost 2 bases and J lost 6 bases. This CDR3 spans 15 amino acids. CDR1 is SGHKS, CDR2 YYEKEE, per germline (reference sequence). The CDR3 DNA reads TGTGCCAGCAGCTTCCCGGGACAGGGTTTGAAGACCCAGTACTTC. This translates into CASSFPGQGLKTQYF.

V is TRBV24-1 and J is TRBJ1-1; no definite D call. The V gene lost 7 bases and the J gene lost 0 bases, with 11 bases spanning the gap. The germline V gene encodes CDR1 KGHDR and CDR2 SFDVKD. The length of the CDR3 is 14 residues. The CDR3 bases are TGTGCCACCAGACAGTATCGGATGAACACTGAAGCTTTCTTT. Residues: CATRQYRMNTEAFF.

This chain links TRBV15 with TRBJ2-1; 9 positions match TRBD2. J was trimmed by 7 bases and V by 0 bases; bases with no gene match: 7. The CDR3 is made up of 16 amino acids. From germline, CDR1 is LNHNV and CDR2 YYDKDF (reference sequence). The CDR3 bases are TGTGCCACCAGCAGAGATTGGCGGGGGGGCGATAATGAGCAGTTCTTC. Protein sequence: CATSRDWRGGDNEQFF.